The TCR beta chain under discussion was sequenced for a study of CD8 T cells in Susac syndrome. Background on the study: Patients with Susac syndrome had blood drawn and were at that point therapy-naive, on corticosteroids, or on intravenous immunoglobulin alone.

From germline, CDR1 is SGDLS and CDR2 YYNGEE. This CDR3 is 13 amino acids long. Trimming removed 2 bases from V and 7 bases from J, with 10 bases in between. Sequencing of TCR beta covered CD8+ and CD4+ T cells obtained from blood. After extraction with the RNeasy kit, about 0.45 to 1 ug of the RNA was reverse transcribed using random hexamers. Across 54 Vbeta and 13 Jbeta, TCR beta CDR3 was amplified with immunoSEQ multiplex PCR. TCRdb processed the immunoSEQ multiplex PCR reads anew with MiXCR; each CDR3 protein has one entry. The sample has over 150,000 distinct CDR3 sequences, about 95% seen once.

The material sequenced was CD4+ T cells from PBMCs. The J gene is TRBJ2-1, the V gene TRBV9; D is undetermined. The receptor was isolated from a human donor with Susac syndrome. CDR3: CASSVSVANEQFF. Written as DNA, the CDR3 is TGTGCCAGCAGCGTCAGTGTAGCTAATGAGCAGTTCTTC.